Reported below is one T cell receptor beta chain. No antigen is known for it. Germline CDR1 and CDR2: GTSNPN and SVGIG (reference sequence). The CDR3 length is 13 residues. V was trimmed by 3 bases and J by 5 bases, leaving 10 bases between them. This sample was taken from a study of identifying expanded T cells in peripheral blood. Broader study findings: Clone count variance between roughly 2-week samples rose with total template count.

Healthy donors had no documented immune events, such as infections, while sampled. Assay used: immunoSEQ multiplex PCR; TCRdb lists only in-frame clones, some missing. The sample records some 95,000 clones, roughly 86% being singletons. The J gene is TRBJ2-2, the V gene TRBV30, with D perhaps TRBD2 (5 bases). This TCR was sampled from a person aged 18-69 years in good health. The source material was blood. The CDR3 here is CAWRASGTGELFF. CDR3 bases: TGTGCCTGGAGAGCCTCGGGGACCGGGGAGCTGTTTTTT. The variable domain in full, with the rest retrieved from reference TRBV30 and TRBJ2-2, is SQTIHQWPATLVQPVGSPLSLECTVEGTSNPNLYWYRQAAGRGLQLLFYSVGIGQISSEVPQNLSASRPQDRQFILSSKKLLLSDSGFYLCAWRASGTGELFFGEGSRLTVL.